The 9 T cell receptor beta chains given below trace back to one sample, sequenced in a study of blood T cell repertoires in COVID-19. The repertoire was sequenced with immunoSEQ multiplex PCR; TCRdb's copy has only in-frame clones and lacks some. The sample has 60,000 to 75,000 clones; about 85% are singletons. The source material was peripheral blood. The source of these receptors is a woman in her fifties or sixties with COVID-19, enrolled during active disease.

This rearrangement joins TRBV20-1 to TRBJ2-7; 7 nucleotides match TRBD2. Germline CDR1 reads DFQATT; CDR2 reads SNEGSKA (reference sequence). J gave up 2 bases and V 5 bases, and 0 bases lay outside the gene matches. This CDR3 is built from 11 residues. In DNA form, the CDR3 reads TGCAGTGCTCTAGCGGCCTACGAGCAGTACTTC. Its protein is CSALAAYEQYF.

CDR3 sequence: CASSKGLRNTIYF. The CDR3 DNA is TGTGCCAGCAGCAAGGGACTGCGAAACACCATATATTTT. The rearrangement links TRBV27 to TRBJ1-3, with a weak D call TRBD1 (5 bases). Between the trimmed V and J ends, which lost 6 bases and 5 bases, there was a span of 11 bases. Germline V gene lookup returns CDR1 MNHEY and CDR2 SMNVEV (reference sequence). The CDR3 contains 13 residues.

The gene calls are TRBV12-5 and TRBJ2-1, with a weak D call TRBD1 (5 bases). With 10 bases removed from V and 12 bases from J, the gap between germline ends came to 13 bases. Germline-derived CDR1 and CDR2 are LGHNT and FRNRAP. The CDR3 runs to 10 residues. This chain's CDR3 is CAMGQKVQFF. CDR3 DNA sequence: TGTGCTATGGGGCAAAAAGTGCAGTTCTTC.

This clone was recorded once. The chain joins TRBV6-5 to TRBJ2-3; D is perhaps TRBD1 (6 bases). This CDR3 is built from 13 residues. Germline CDR1 and CDR2: MNHEY and SVGAGI. V was pared by 6 bases and J by 2 bases, with 9 bases between. The CDR3 coding sequence is TGTGCCAGCAGGCGGACAGACACAGATACGCAGTATTTT. Translated, it gives CASRRTDTDTQYF.

This rearrangement joins TRBV29-1 to TRBJ2-1; D not resolved. CDR3 length equals 11 residues. Germline loops: CDR1 SQVTM, CDR2 ANQGSEA. The V end was cut by 8 bases, the J end by 7 bases, with 12 bases between. The CDR3 nucleotides are TGCAGCTCCTCGAAACAGAATGAGCAGTTCTTC. Its translation: CSSSKQNEQFF.

V and J are TRBV5-8 and TRBJ2-5; 12 positions agree with TRBD2. The CDR3 covers 15 residues. Germline values: CDR1 SGHTS, CDR2 YDEGEE. With V trimmed by 4 bases and J by 5 bases, 6 bases remained unmatched. The CDR3: CASSPGLAGLETQYF. DNA of the CDR3: TGTGCCAGCAGCCCCGGACTAGCGGGACTCGAGACCCAGTACTTC.

The V and J genes are TRBV27 and TRBJ1-6; D uncertain. The CDR3 totals 12 residues. V lost 3 bases and J 6 bases, leaving 3 bases between the germline ends. CDR1 and CDR2 (germline): MNHEY, SMNVEV (reference sequence). The CDR3 sequence is CASSFINSPLHF. CDR3 nucleotide sequence: TGTGCCAGCAGTTTTATTAATTCACCCCTCCACTTT.

The chain combines TRBV4-1 with TRBJ1-5; TRBD1 aligns across 9 bases. The length of the CDR3 is 17 residues. In germline, CDR1 is MGHRA, CDR2 YSYEKL. With V trimmed by 5 bases and J by 3 bases, 11 bases remained unmatched. Here the CDR3 DNA reads TGCGCCAGCAGCGGCGCTGGGGACAGGGCAGACAATCAGCCCCAGCATTTT. This sequence encodes CASSGAGDRADNQPQHF.

This chain connects TRBV7-2 to TRBJ2-7; 11 nucleotides match TRBD2. Germline CDR1 and CDR2: SGHTA and FQGNSA. The CDR3 is 18 residues long. Trimming removed 1 base from V and 2 bases from J; junction bases left unmatched: 10. The CDR3 region has the DNA TGTGCCAGCAGCTTAGGGGGTTACGGGACTAGCGGCACCTACGAGCAGTACTTC. Translated, it gives CASSLGGYGTSGTYEQYF.